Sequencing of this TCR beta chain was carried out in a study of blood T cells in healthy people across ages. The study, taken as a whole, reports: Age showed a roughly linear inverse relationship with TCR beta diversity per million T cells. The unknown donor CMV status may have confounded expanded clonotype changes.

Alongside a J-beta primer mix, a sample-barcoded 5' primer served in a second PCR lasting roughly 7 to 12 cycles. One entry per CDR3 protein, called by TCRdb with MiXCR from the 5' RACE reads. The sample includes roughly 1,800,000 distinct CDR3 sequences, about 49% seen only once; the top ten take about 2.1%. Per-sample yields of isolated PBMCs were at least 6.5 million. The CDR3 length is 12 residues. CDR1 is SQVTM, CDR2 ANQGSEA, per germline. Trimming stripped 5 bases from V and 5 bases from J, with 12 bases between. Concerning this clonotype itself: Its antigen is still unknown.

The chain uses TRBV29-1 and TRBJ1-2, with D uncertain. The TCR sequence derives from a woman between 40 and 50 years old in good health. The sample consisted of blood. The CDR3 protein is CSVLPDVYGYTF. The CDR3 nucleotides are TGCAGCGTTCTCCCAGACGTATATGGCTACACCTTC.